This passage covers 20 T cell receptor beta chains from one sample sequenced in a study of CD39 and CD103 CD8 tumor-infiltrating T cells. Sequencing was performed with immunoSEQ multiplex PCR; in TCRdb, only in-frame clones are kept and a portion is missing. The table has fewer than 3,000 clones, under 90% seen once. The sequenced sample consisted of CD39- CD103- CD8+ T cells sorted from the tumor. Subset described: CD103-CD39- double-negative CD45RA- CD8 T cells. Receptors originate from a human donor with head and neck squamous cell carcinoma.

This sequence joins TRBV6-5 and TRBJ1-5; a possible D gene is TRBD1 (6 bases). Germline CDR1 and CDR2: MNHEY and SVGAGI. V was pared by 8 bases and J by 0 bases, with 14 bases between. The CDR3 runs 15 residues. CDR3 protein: CASRGQRYSNQPQHF. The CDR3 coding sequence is TGTGCCAGCCGCGGACAGAGATATAGCAATCAGCCCCAGCATTTT.

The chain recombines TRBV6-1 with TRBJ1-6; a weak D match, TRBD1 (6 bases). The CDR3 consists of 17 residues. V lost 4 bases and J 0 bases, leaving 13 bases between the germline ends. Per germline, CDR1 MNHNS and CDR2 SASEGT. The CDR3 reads CASSALGQSSYNSPLHF. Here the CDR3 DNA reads TGTGCCAGCAGTGCGCTCGGACAGAGCTCCTATAATTCACCCCTCCACTTT.

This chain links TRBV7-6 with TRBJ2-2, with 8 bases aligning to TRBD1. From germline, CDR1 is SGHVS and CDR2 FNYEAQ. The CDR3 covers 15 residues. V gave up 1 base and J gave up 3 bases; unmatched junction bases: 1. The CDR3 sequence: CASSLVTGDTGELFF. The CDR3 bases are TGTGCCAGCAGCTTAGTGACAGGGGACACCGGGGAGCTGTTTTTT. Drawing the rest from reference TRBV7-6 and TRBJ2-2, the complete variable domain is GAGVSQSPRYKVTKRGQDVALRCDPISGHVSLYWYRQALGQGPEFLTYFNYEAQQDKSGLPNDRFSAERPEGSISTLTIQRTEQRDSAMYRCASSLVTGDTGELFFGEGSRLTVL.

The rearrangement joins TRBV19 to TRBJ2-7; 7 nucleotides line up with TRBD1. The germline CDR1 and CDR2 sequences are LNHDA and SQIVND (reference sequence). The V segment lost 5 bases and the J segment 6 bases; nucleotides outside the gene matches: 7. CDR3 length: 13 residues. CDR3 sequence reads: CASSLLRDSEQYF. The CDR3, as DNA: TGTGCCAGTAGTCTACTAAGGGACAGCGAGCAGTACTTC.

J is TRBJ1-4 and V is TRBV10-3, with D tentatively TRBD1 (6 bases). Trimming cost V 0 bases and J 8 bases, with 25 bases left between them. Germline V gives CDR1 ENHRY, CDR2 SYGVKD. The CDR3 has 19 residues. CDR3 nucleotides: TGTGCCATCAGTGAGTCGAGCTTGGACACAGGGAAAACGCCAGAAAAACTGTTTTTT. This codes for CAISESSLDTGKTPEKLFF.

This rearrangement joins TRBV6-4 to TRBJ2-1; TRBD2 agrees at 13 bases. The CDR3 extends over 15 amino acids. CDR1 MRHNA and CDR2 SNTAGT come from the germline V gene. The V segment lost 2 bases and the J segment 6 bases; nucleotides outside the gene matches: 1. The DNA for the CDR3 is TGTGCCAGCAGTGACACTAGCGGGGGGGCCAATGAGCAGTTCTTC. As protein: CASSDTSGGANEQFF.

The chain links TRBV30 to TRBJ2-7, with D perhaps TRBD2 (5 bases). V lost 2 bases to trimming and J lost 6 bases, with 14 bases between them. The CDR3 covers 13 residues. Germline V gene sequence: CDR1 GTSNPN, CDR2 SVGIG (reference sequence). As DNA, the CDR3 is TGTGCCTGGAGTTCCATAGGGAGCTCCGAGCAGTACTTC. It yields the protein CAWSSIGSSEQYF.

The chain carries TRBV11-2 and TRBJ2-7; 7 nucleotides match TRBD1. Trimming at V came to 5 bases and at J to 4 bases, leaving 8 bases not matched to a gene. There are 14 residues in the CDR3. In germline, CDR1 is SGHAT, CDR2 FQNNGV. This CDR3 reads CASSPRTGRYEQYF. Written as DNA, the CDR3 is TGTGCCAGCAGCCCCAGGACAGGTCGGTACGAGCAGTACTTC.

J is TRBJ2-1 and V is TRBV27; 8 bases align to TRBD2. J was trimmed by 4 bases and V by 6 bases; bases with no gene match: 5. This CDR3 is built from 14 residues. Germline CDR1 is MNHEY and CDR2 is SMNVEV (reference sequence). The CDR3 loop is CASRPGGGYNEQFF. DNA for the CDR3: TGTGCCAGCAGGCCTGGCGGGGGGTACAATGAGCAGTTCTTC.

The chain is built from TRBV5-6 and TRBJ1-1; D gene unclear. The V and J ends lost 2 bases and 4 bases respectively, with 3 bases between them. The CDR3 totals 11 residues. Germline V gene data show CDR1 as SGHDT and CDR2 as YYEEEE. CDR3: CASSFVTEAFF. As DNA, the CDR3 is TGTGCCAGCAGCTTCGTCACTGAAGCTTTCTTT.

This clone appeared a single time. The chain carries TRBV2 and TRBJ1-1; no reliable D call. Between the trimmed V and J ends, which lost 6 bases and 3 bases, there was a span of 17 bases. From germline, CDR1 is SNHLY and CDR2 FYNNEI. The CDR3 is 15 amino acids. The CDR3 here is CASSLEPSQDTEAFF. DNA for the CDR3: TGTGCCAGCAGCCTTGAGCCCTCTCAGGACACTGAAGCTTTCTTT.

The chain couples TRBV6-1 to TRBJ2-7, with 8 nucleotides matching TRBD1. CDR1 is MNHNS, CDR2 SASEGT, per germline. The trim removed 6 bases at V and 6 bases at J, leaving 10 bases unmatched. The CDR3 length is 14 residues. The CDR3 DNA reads TGTGCCAGCAGGTTTTTGGACAGGGACCGCGAGCAGTACTTC. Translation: CASRFLDRDREQYF.

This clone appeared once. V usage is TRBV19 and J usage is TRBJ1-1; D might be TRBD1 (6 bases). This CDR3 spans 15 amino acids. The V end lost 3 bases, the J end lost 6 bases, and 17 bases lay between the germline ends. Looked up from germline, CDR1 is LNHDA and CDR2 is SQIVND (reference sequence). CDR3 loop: CASSIPGTTRSEAFF. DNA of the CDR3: TGTGCCAGTAGTATTCCCGGGACAACGAGGTCTGAAGCTTTCTTT.

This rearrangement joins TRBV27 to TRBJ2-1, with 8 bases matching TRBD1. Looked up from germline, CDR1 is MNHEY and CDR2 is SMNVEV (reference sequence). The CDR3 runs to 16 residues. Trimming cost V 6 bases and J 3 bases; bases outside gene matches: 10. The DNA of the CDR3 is TGTGCCAGCAGCCTATCCGGGACAGGATACTACAATGAGCAGTTCTTC. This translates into CASSLSGTGYYNEQFF.

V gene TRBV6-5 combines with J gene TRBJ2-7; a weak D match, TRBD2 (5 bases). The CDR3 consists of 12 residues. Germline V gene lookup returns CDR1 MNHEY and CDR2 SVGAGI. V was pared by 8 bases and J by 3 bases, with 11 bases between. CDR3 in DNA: TGTGCCAGCGGAGGCGGCAACTACGAGCAGTACTTC. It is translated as CASGGGNYEQYF.

DNA of the CDR3: TGTGCCAGTAGGGACAGTCCCCAGTGGGATGGCTACACCTTC. It encodes CASRDSPQWDGYTF. The V and J genes are TRBV19 and TRBJ1-2; tentatively, D is TRBD1 (6 bases). Germline lookup yields CDR1 LNHDA and CDR2 SQIVND (reference sequence). Trimming removed 6 bases at V and 6 bases at J, with 17 bases between. CDR3 length equals 14 residues. Based on the CDR3 plus reference TRBV19 and TRBJ1-2, the full variable domain is DGGITQSPKYLFRKEGQNVTLSCEQNLNHDAMYWYRQDPGQGLRLIYYSQIVNDFQKGDIAEGYSVSREKKESFPLTVTSAQKNPTAFYLCASRDSPQWDGYTFGSGTRLTVV.

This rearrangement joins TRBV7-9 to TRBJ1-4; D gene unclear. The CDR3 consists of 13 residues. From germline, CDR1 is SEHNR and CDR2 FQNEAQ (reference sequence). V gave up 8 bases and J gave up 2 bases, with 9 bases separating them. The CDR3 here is CASVGATNEKLFF. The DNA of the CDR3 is TGTGCCAGCGTGGGAGCGACTAATGAAAAACTGTTTTTT.

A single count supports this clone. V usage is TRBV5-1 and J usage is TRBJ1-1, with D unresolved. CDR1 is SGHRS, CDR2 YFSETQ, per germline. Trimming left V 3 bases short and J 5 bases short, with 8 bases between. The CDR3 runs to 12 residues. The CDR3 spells CASSYSGTEAFF. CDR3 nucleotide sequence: TGCGCCAGCAGCTACAGTGGGACTGAAGCTTTCTTT.

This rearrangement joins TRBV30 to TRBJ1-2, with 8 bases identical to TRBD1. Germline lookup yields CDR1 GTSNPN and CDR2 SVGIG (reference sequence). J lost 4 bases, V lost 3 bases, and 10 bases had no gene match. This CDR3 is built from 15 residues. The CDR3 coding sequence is TGTGCCTGGAGCGACGGGACAGGCCGAAGCTATGGCTACACCTTC. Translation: CAWSDGTGRSYGYTF.

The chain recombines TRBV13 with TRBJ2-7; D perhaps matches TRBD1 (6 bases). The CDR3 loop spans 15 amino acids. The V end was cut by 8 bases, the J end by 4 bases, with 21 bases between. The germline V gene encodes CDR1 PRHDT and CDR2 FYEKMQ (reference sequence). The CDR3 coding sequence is TGTGCCAGCTCGGGTCAGGGGACCGTCGGATACGAGCAGTACTTC. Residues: CASSGQGTVGYEQYF.